This T cell receptor beta chain was sequenced for a study of cytomegalovirus exposure and HLA in healthy donors. V gave up 5 bases and J gave up 5 bases, with 8 bases separating them. CDR1 is MDHEN and CDR2 is SYDVKM in the germline V gene. The CDR3 loop spans 12 amino acids. Sequenced by immunoSEQ multiplex PCR; TCRdb stores in-frame clones only, minus some. The sample has about 360,000 clones; roughly 89% are singletons. The TCR originated in a woman between 18 and 30 years old in good health and CMV-seronegative. The specimen sequenced was PBMCs. V is TRBV28 and J is TRBJ2-3; D gene uncertain. In DNA form, the CDR3 reads TGTGCCAGCAGTCAACCGGGAGATACGCAGTATTTT. Its protein product is CASSQPGDTQYF.